These 26 T cell receptor beta chains came from one sample sequenced in a study of blood T cell repertoires in COVID-19. Measured with immunoSEQ multiplex PCR; TCRdb has only the in-frame clones, and not every one. The table has approximately 250,000 clones, approximately 86% seen once; the top ten hold over 10%. The sequenced sample consisted of peripheral blood. The receptor source for this set is a woman in her 70s with COVID-19, enrolled during active disease.

This rearrangement joins TRBV6-5 to TRBJ2-3; 8 bases align to TRBD2. The CDR3 is 14 residues long. Germline V CDR1 and CDR2: MNHEY, SVGAGI. V lost 7 bases, J lost 2 bases, and 5 bases stayed unmatched. The DNA of the CDR3 is TGTGCCAGCAAAAGCGGGGGATTCACAGATACGCAGTATTTT. Translating it yields CASKSGGFTDTQYF.

As concerns this clone: Other nucleotide sequences from this sample produce the same CDR3. The chain carries TRBV6-5 and TRBJ1-1; D not certain. V was pared by 6 bases and J by 0 bases, with 8 bases between. From germline, CDR1 is MNHEY and CDR2 SVGAGI. This CDR3 is 13 amino acids long. The CDR3 loop reads CASRRQLNTEAFF. The DNA for the CDR3 is TGTGCCAGCAGGAGGCAGCTGAACACTGAAGCTTTCTTT.

The chain joins TRBV24-1 to TRBJ1-5; no reliable D call. Trimming removed 1 base at V and 9 bases at J, with 12 bases between. The CDR3 has 14 residues. Germline CDR1 KGHDR, CDR2 SFDVKD. As DNA, the CDR3 is TGTGCCACCAGTGATTTCACCCCCGGTTGGCCCCAGCATTTT. Protein sequence: CATSDFTPGWPQHF.

This clone has just one count. The chain recombines TRBV2 with TRBJ1-1; tentative D call: TRBD1 (6 bases). Germline CDR1 is SNHLY and CDR2 is FYNNEI. Trimming removed 2 bases from V and 2 bases from J, with 9 bases in between. This CDR3 region has 14 residues. This chain's CDR3 is CASSEQGSNTEAFF. The CDR3, as DNA: TGTGCCAGCAGTGAACAGGGGTCAAACACTGAAGCTTTCTTT.

The chain carries TRBV9 and TRBJ1-2; D is possibly TRBD1 (6 bases). The CDR3 has 16 residues. Germline V gene lookup returns CDR1 SGDLS and CDR2 YYNGEE. V was cut by 4 bases and J by 4 bases, with 20 bases left in between. The CDR3 protein is CASSPQSTGSLYGYTF. The CDR3 region has the DNA TGTGCCAGCAGCCCCCAATCGACAGGTTCGCTCTATGGCTACACCTTC.

A single count supports this clone. This sequence joins TRBV11-2 and TRBJ2-7; 9 positions match TRBD1. V lost 2 bases to trimming and J lost 4 bases; unmatched junction nucleotides: 9. The CDR3 has 16 residues. Germline-derived CDR1 and CDR2 are SGHAT and FQNNGV. The CDR3 DNA follows: TGTGCCAGCAGCTTAATCGGGACAGGGAGAGGGTACGAGCAGTACTTC. This translates into CASSLIGTGRGYEQYF.

The chain combines TRBV5-6 with TRBJ1-1; possibly TRBD1 for D (5 bases). From germline, CDR1 is SGHDT and CDR2 YYEEEE. V dropped 1 base and J dropped 0 bases, with 7 bases sitting between them. This CDR3 contains 14 residues. CDR3 protein: CASSLFRVNTEAFF. CDR3 sequence (DNA): TGTGCCAGCAGCTTGTTCAGGGTGAACACTGAAGCTTTCTTT.

The gene calls are TRBV6-1 and TRBJ2-1, with TRBD2 identical over 9 bases. Germline lookup yields CDR1 MNHNS and CDR2 SASEGT. CDR3 size: 15 residues. The V segment lost 1 base and the J segment 6 bases; nucleotides outside the gene matches: 4. The CDR3 nucleotides are TGTGCCAGCAGTGAAGGCGGGGGGGCGGTCAATGAGCAGTTCTTC. Protein product: CASSEGGGAVNEQFF.

This clone occurred a few times. The chain recombines TRBV7-9 with TRBJ1-4, with a possible D match to TRBD1 (6 bases). Germline values: CDR1 SEHNR, CDR2 FQNEAQ (reference sequence). The CDR3 consists of 15 residues. V was clipped by 6 bases and J by 2 bases, with 13 bases between them. In nucleotides, the CDR3 is TGTGCCAGCAGGGAGACAGGCACGACTAATGAAAAACTGTTTTTT. Amino acid sequence: CASRETGTTNEKLFF. Filled out from reference TRBV7-9 and TRBJ1-4, the complete variable domain reads DTGVSQNPRHKITKRGQNVTFRCDPISEHNRLYWYRQTLGQGPEFLTYFQNEAQLEKSRLLSDRFSAERPKGSFSTLEIQRTEQGDSAMYLCASRETGTTNEKLFFGSGTQLSVL.

V and J are TRBV5-1 and TRBJ2-3; TRBD1 is a possible D gene (5 bases). CDR3 length equals 15 residues. Germline loops: CDR1 SGHRS, CDR2 YFSETQ. The ends were cut back, 1 base at V and 5 bases at J, with 14 bases in the middle. CDR3 protein: CASSLQGSGGDTQYF. DNA of the CDR3: TGCGCCAGCAGCTTGCAGGGATCCGGCGGAGATACGCAGTATTTT.

The V gene is TRBV18, the J gene TRBJ1-1; 8 positions match TRBD1. CDR1 KGHSH and CDR2 LQKENI come from the germline V gene. Losses at the gene ends were 3 bases for V and 8 bases for J; bases not matched to a gene: 2. The CDR3 has 12 amino acids. The CDR3 DNA follows: TGTGCCAGCTCACCCAGACAGGGGGAAGCTTTCTTT. It encodes CASSPRQGEAFF.

V is TRBV3-1 (or the pseudogene TRBV3-2) and J is TRBJ2-5; TRBD2 aligns across 8 bases. The CDR3 covers 15 residues. V lost 0 bases to trimming and J lost 4 bases; unmatched junction nucleotides: 4. Germline loops: CDR1 LGHDT, CDR2 YNNKEL (reference sequence). The CDR3 region is CASSQDRGLVETQYF. Written as DNA, the CDR3 is TGTGCCAGCAGCCAAGATCGGGGACTAGTAGAGACCCAGTACTTC.

This clone was detected only once. The chain employs TRBV10-2 and TRBJ1-1; D ambiguous. V was cut by 4 bases and J by 5 bases, with 5 bases left in between. Germline CDR1 reads WSHSY; CDR2 reads SAAADI. The CDR3 consists of 11 residues. In DNA, the CDR3 is TGCGCCAGCAGTGCAGGAACTGAAGCTTTCTTT. Translated: CASSAGTEAFF.

CDR3 DNA sequence: TGCGCCAGCAGCACCCTACCCGGGACTTCCACCTACGAGCAGTACTTC. Translated: CASSTLPGTSTYEQYF. The chain joins TRBV4-3 to TRBJ2-7; TRBD2 is a possible D gene (6 bases). The germline V gene encodes CDR1 LGHNA and CDR2 YSLEER. Deletions cut 5 bases from V and 2 bases from J, with 19 bases between. The CDR3 is 16 residues long.

This chain links TRBV12-3 or TRBV12-4 with TRBJ2-7, with TRBD1 matching 7 bases. This CDR3 contains 13 residues. The V segment lost 5 bases and the J segment 2 bases; nucleotides outside the gene matches: 3. CDR3 sequence (DNA): TGTGCCAGCAGTACCGGGACAGCCTACGAGCAGTACTTC. Amino acid sequence: CASSTGTAYEQYF.

The chain has TRBV9 and TRBJ1-6, with 9 bases that match TRBD1. CDR3 size: 15 residues. The V gene's germline CDR1 is SGDLS and CDR2 YYNGEE. Losses at the gene ends were 0 bases for V and 9 bases for J; bases not matched to a gene: 4. DNA for the CDR3: TGTGCCAGCAGCGTAGACCGGACAGGGGTTTCACCCCTCCACTTT. Encoded protein: CASSVDRTGVSPLHF. The entire variable domain, with the rest obtained from reference TRBV9 and TRBJ1-6, is as follows: DSGVTQTPKHLITATGQRVTLRCSPRSGDLSVYWYQQSLDQGLQFLIQYYNGEERAKGNILERFSAQQFPDLHSELNLSSLELGDSALYFCASSVDRTGVSPLHFGNGTRLTVT.

CDR3 sequence: CASSQDQGLAGDEQYF. The CDR3 nucleotides read TGCGCCAGCAGCCAAGATCAAGGACTAGCGGGGGACGAGCAGTACTTC. The chain recombines TRBV4-1 with TRBJ2-7; the match to TRBD2 covers 13 bases. The germline V gene has CDR1 MGHRA and CDR2 YSYEKL. The trim removed 0 bases at V and 5 bases at J, leaving 4 bases unmatched. The CDR3 runs to 16 residues.

The chain combines TRBV7-8 with TRBJ2-1; 11 nucleotides line up with TRBD2. The V gene end was trimmed by 5 bases and the J gene end by 3 bases; junction bases not matched to a gene: 6. The CDR3 runs 16 residues. Germline V gene lookup returns CDR1 SGHVS and CDR2 FQNEAQ. CDR3 DNA: TGTGCCAGCAGCCTGAGACTAGCGGGGCTCTACAATGAGCAGTTCTTC. As protein: CASSLRLAGLYNEQFF.

This chain connects TRBV2 to TRBJ2-2, with D maybe TRBD1 (5 bases). The CDR3 has 14 residues. The germline V gene encodes CDR1 SNHLY and CDR2 FYNNEI. Between the trimmed V and J ends, which lost 6 bases and 1 base, there was a span of 9 bases. CDR3 protein: CASSFQGNTGELFF. CDR3 DNA sequence: TGTGCCAGCAGCTTTCAGGGGAACACCGGGGAGCTGTTTTTT.

This clone was detected a few times. J is TRBJ1-1 and V is TRBV5-6; no clear D gene. The CDR3 runs to 15 residues. Trimming stripped 6 bases from V and 1 base from J, with 16 bases between. Germline CDR1 reads SGHDT; CDR2 reads YYEEEE. CDR3 region: CASTAPLTANTEAFF. CDR3 in DNA: TGTGCCAGCACCGCGCCCCTCACAGCGAACACTGAAGCTTTCTTT.

This clone was counted only a few times. The chain links TRBV7-2 to TRBJ1-1, with D possibly matching TRBD1 (5 bases). The V gene's germline CDR1 is SGHTA and CDR2 FQGNSA. V was shortened by 1 base and J by 4 bases, with 10 bases between the two germline ends. The CDR3 length is 14 residues. The CDR3 nucleotides are TGTGCCAGCAGCTTAGGGGGCGCCGGCACTGAAGCTTTCTTT. Its protein product is CASSLGGAGTEAFF.

The chain links TRBV3-1 (or the pseudogene TRBV3-2) to TRBJ1-1; a weak D match, TRBD1 (6 bases). Germline V CDR1 and CDR2: LGHDT, YNNKEL (reference sequence). Trimming pared 2 bases from V and 5 bases from J, leaving 21 bases between. CDR3 length: 17 amino acids. The CDR3 bases are TGTGCCAGCAGCCAAAAGACCCCCACTCACAGGGTGACTGAAGCTTTCTTT. The encoded protein is CASSQKTPTHRVTEAFF.

V and J are TRBV19 and TRBJ1-1; D unresolved. Deletions cut 7 bases from V and 0 bases from J, with 12 bases between. Germline CDR1 LNHDA, CDR2 SQIVND (reference sequence). The CDR3 spans 14 residues. CDR3 residues: CASMRAGMNTEAFF. CDR3 nucleotides: TGTGCCAGTATGAGGGCCGGGATGAACACTGAAGCTTTCTTT.

CDR3 DNA sequence: TGCGCCAGCAGCCGCTTGCCGGGACTAGATTTGGTACCGAGCTCCTACAATGAGCAGTTCTTC. Translation: CASSRLPGLDLVPSSYNEQFF. This chain joins TRBV5-1 and TRBJ2-1; TRBD2 aligns across 8 bases. The CDR3 consists of 21 residues. V lost 4 bases to trimming and J lost 0 bases; unmatched junction nucleotides: 21. Germline CDR1 reads SGHRS; CDR2 reads YFSETQ.

The chain uses TRBV15 and TRBJ2-7; D gene ambiguous. This CDR3 region has 15 residues. Germline loops: CDR1 LNHNV, CDR2 YYDKDF (reference sequence). The ends were cut back, 3 bases at V and 0 bases at J, with 12 bases in the middle. The CDR3 is CATSREILSSYEQYF. CDR3 DNA: TGTGCCACCAGCAGGGAGATTCTAAGCTCCTACGAGCAGTACTTC.

V usage is TRBV3-1 (or the pseudogene TRBV3-2) and J usage is TRBJ2-7; D might be TRBD1 (5 bases). CDR1 is LGHDT and CDR2 is YNNKEL in the germline V gene (reference sequence). This CDR3 is built from 13 residues. Trimming left V 5 bases short and J 2 bases short, with 10 bases between. The CDR3 loop is CASSGASTYEQYF. CDR3 DNA sequence: TGTGCCAGCAGCGGGGCCAGCACCTACGAGCAGTACTTC.